Described below is a single TCR beta chain sequence and its context. The antigen is undetermined. TCRdb reprocessed the RT-PCR reads via MiXCR and lists one record per CDR3 protein. The table records about 570,000 distinct CDR3 sequences, 11% of them present only once. CDR1 is SGHAT and CDR2 is FQNNGV in the germline V gene. The V end was cut by 0 bases, the J end by 4 bases, with 12 bases between. The CDR3 runs 15 residues. The sample belongs to a study of response to subunit inactivated influenza vaccine. Study-wide results and caveats: With each seasonal influenza vaccination, the authors suggested, few new T cells are recruited.

This sample also belongs to another study, concerning T cells expressing NK-cell markers. That work states: Synthesis of TCR beta cDNA relied on 5'RACE template switching carrying UMIs. The study drew TCR beta repertoires from sorted CD3+CD56+NKG2C+, CD3+CD56+NKG2C- and CD3+CD56-NKG2C+ T cells.

The source is a man aged 50 to 59 who received an inactivated influenza vaccine. Specimen: PBMCs from blood, collected on the day of vaccination. The J gene is TRBJ2-5, the V gene TRBV11-2, with D possibly being TRBD1 or TRBD2 (5 bases each). The DNA for the CDR3 is TGTGCCAGCAGCTTAGATCAGGGACCAAGAGAGACCCAGTACTTC. This codes for CASSLDQGPRETQYF.